The 10 T cell receptor beta chains in this list originate from one sample, sequenced in a study of beta chain features in type 1 diabetes (dated by TCRdb to the late 2010s). The investigation overall reported the following: In all four CD4+ subsets, TCRB CDR3 length was moderately but significantly shorter in type 1 diabetes patients.

These receptors have no identified antigens. Preparation of the library involved the immunoSEQ multiplex PCR assay. The entire isolated RNA was reverse transcribed using the High Capacity cDNA Reverse Transcription Kit, and thus expressed TCRB transcripts were sequenced. Here the immuneACCESS table is served through TCRdb, limited to in-frame sequences with V and J called. Missing clones are a known gap in these copies; in checked studies unresolved V genes cover under half, and the rest lacks a known reason. The table for this sample lists more than 550,000 clones; over 13% of them were counted only once. 0.035% to 0.045% of the sample comes from the top ten. Sequencing was performed on naive CD4+ T cells from blood. Reading the label with the study, this specimen's cell subset or site is: true naive CD4+ T cells. Source of these receptors: a young man with type 1 diabetes.

This clone was seen only a few times. This chain connects TRBV7-9 to TRBJ2-1; the D gene is possibly TRBD1 (6 bases). This CDR3 has 17 amino acids. The germline CDR1 and CDR2 sequences are SEHNR and FQNEAQ (reference sequence). Trimming cost V 5 bases and J 0 bases, with 17 bases left between them. CDR3 region: CASSPDWGHSSYNEQFF. The CDR3 nucleotides are TGTGCCAGCAGCCCTGATTGGGGGCATAGCTCCTACAATGAGCAGTTCTTC.

This clone was counted a few times. V and J are TRBV25-1 and TRBJ1-2; 7 positions match TRBD1. V lost 4 bases to trimming and J lost 1 base; unmatched junction nucleotides: 6. The CDR3 totals 15 residues. The germline V gene encodes CDR1 MGHDK and CDR2 SYGVNS. CDR3 sequence: CASSGRQGHNYGYTF. Written as DNA, the CDR3 is TGTGCCAGCAGTGGCCGACAGGGACATAACTATGGCTACACCTTC.

This clone showed up just a few times. The chain is built from TRBV30 and TRBJ1-5; D is ambiguous. The CDR3 has 10 amino acids. Germline V lookup: CDR1 GTSNPN, CDR2 SVGIG (reference sequence). The V and J ends lost 4 bases and 7 bases respectively, with 5 bases between them. CDR3 coding DNA: TGTGCCTGGAAGCCCCAGCCCCAGCATTTT. Its protein is CAWKPQPQHF.

This clone was seen a few times. The chain employs TRBV7-9 and TRBJ1-5, with 9 bases aligning to TRBD1. The CDR3 has 14 amino acids. Germline loops: CDR1 SEHNR, CDR2 FQNEAQ (reference sequence). The V segment lost 6 bases and the J segment 7 bases; nucleotides outside the gene matches: 7. Written as DNA, the CDR3 is TGTGCCAGCAGTATGGGACAGGGAATACAGCCCCAGCATTTT. Translating it yields CASSMGQGIQPQHF.

This clone was seen more than once but under ten times. The rearrangement links TRBV30 to TRBJ1-2; a possible D gene is TRBD1 (5 bases). The CDR3 has 15 amino acids. CDR1 and CDR2 (germline): GTSNPN, SVGIG (reference sequence). Trimming pared 0 bases from V and 4 bases from J, leaving 15 bases between. The CDR3 reads CAWSVGQGYIYGYTF. DNA for the CDR3: TGTGCCTGGAGTGTCGGCCAGGGCTACATCTATGGCTACACCTTC.

The V and J genes are TRBV11-2 and TRBJ1-2; D uncertain. The CDR3 is 15 amino acids. V lost 1 base, J lost 2 bases, and 11 bases lay in between. Germline V gene sequence: CDR1 SGHAT, CDR2 FQNNGV. The CDR3 loop reads CASSLVYSGNYGYTF. The CDR3 bases are TGTGCCAGCAGCTTAGTGTACTCGGGGAACTATGGCTACACCTTC.

The table lists this clone with a few counts. DNA for the CDR3: TGTGCCAGCAGCCAAGCCAGTAAAGTCAATCAGCCCCAGCATTTT. This gives the protein CASSQASKVNQPQHF. This chain connects TRBV14 to TRBJ1-5; D is unclear. Germline V gene sequence: CDR1 SGHDN, CDR2 FVKESK. The CDR3 is 15 amino acids. The germline V and J ends were trimmed by 1 base and 3 bases, with 10 bases remaining between them.

This clone came up a few times. The V call is TRBV30, the J call TRBJ1-1; D is perhaps TRBD1 (5 bases). Looked up from germline, CDR1 is GTSNPN and CDR2 is SVGIG (reference sequence). The CDR3 runs to 11 residues. The V and J ends lost 2 bases and 7 bases respectively, with 8 bases between them. The CDR3 here is CAWSRQYEAFF. The DNA for the CDR3 is TGTGCCTGGAGTCGACAGTATGAAGCTTTCTTT. Drawing the rest from reference TRBV30 and TRBJ1-1, the complete variable domain is SQTIHQWPATLVQPVGSPLSLECTVEGTSNPNLYWYRQAAGRGLQLLFYSVGIGQISSEVPQNLSASRPQDRQFILSSKKLLLSDSGFYLCAWSRQYEAFFGQGTRLTVV.

The chain recombines TRBV6-5 with TRBJ1-2; D remains ambiguous. With 6 bases removed from V and 8 bases from J, the gap between germline ends came to 10 bases. CDR3 length: 11 residues. Per the germline V gene, CDR1 is MNHEY and CDR2 is SVGAGI. In nucleotides, the CDR3 is TGTGCCAGCAGCCCCACGGAAGGCTACACCTTC. Translation: CASSPTEGYTF.

The rearrangement links TRBV7-2 to TRBJ2-7; possible D gene TRBD1, 7 bases. Trimming pared 0 bases from V and 3 bases from J, leaving 12 bases between. Germline V gives CDR1 SGHTA, CDR2 FQGNSA. The CDR3 spans 15 residues. The CDR3 protein is CASSLAPQGGYEQYF. The CDR3 DNA follows: TGTGCCAGCAGCTTAGCGCCTCAGGGGGGCTACGAGCAGTACTTC.